A single sample is the source of the 16 T cell receptor beta chains below, sequenced in a study of cytomegalovirus exposure and HLA in healthy donors. This PCR relied on a set of 60 Vbeta primers and 13 Jbeta primers. The repertoire was sequenced with immunoSEQ multiplex PCR; TCRdb's copy has only in-frame clones and lacks some. The sample includes roughly 43,000 clones. Sequenced: PBMCs. All receptors come from a woman in her 40s in good health and CMV-seronegative.

The chain joins TRBV7-2 to TRBJ2-7, with TRBD1 identical over 7 bases. This CDR3 region has 14 residues. Germline CDR1 SGHTA, CDR2 FQGNSA. Trimming cost V 1 base and J 2 bases; bases outside gene matches: 2. The CDR3 here is CASSLVQGAYEQYF. The CDR3 DNA follows: TGTGCCAGCAGCTTAGTTCAGGGGGCCTACGAGCAGTACTTC. The whole variable domain, filled in from reference TRBV7-2 and TRBJ2-7, reads GAGVSQSPSNKVTEKGKDVELRCDPISGHTALYWYRQSLGQGLEFLIYFQGNSAPDKSGLPSDRFSAERTGGSVSTLTIQRTQQEDSAVYLCASSLVQGAYEQYFGPGTRLTVT.

This chain uses TRBV30 with TRBJ2-7; 9 nucleotides line up with TRBD2. The CDR3 loop spans 14 amino acids. Per the germline V gene, CDR1 is GTSNPN and CDR2 is SVGIG (reference sequence). The J segment lost 5 bases and the V segment lost 0 bases, leaving 5 bases of the junction unmatched. As DNA, the CDR3 is TGTGCCTGGAGTGTAGGACTAGCGACGGACGAGCAGTACTTC. It is translated as CAWSVGLATDEQYF.

J is TRBJ2-5 and V is TRBV4-3; 12 bases fit TRBD2. V lost 0 bases to trimming and J lost 2 bases; unmatched junction nucleotides: 7. Germline CDR1 reads LGHNA; CDR2 reads YSLEER. The CDR3 loop spans 18 amino acids. DNA for the CDR3: TGCGCCAGCAGCCAAGAACTAGCGGGAGGTCATACGCAAGAGACCCAGTACTTC. Amino acid sequence: CASSQELAGGHTQETQYF.

J is TRBJ2-1 and V is TRBV7-9; TRBD2 aligns across 10 bases. After removal of 4 bases from V and 7 bases from J, the junction contained 19 bases not matched to a gene. This CDR3 is 19 amino acids long. Germline-derived CDR1 and CDR2 are SEHNR and FQNEAQ (reference sequence). CDR3: CASSSPGRFSGRKGNEQFF. Written as DNA, the CDR3 is TGTGCCAGCAGCTCCCCGGGGCGTTTTAGCGGGAGGAAGGGGAATGAGCAGTTCTTC.

V usage is TRBV14 and J usage is TRBJ1-1; possibly TRBD1 for D (5 bases). The CDR3 contains 15 residues. Germline CDR1 SGHDN, CDR2 FVKESK. V was cut by 3 bases and J by 3 bases, with 14 bases left in between. This CDR3 reads CASSHVRVVDTEAFF. CDR3 DNA sequence: TGTGCCAGCAGCCATGTCAGGGTTGTCGACACTGAAGCTTTCTTT.

The rearrangement uses TRBV27 and TRBJ2-7; 12 bases are a match to TRBD2. This CDR3 is built from 13 residues. V gave up 5 bases and J gave up 7 bases; unmatched junction bases: 3. Germline assignment: CDR1 MNHEY and CDR2 SMNVEV (reference sequence). In nucleotides, the CDR3 is TGTGCCAGCAGTCCCCTAGCGGGAGGGGAGCAGTACTTC. Protein product: CASSPLAGGEQYF.

CDR3 protein: CASSDRGARWNTEAFF. The CDR3 region has the DNA TGTGCCAGCAGTGATCGGGGGGCGCGGTGGAACACTGAAGCTTTCTTT. This chain links TRBV6-1 with TRBJ1-1, with D perhaps TRBD1 (6 bases). Per germline, CDR1 MNHNS and CDR2 SASEGT. The CDR3 spans 16 residues. Trimming pared 3 bases from V and 1 base from J, leaving 15 bases between.

The CDR3 loop is CASSTSLSLYGYTF. DNA for the CDR3: TGTGCCAGCAGTACCTCCCTAAGTCTCTATGGCTACACCTTC. The V and J genes are TRBV28 and TRBJ1-2; D not resolved. The ends were cut back, 5 bases at V and 4 bases at J, with 14 bases in the middle. Germline V gene sequence: CDR1 MDHEN, CDR2 SYDVKM. The CDR3 extends over 14 amino acids.

The chain has TRBV18 and TRBJ1-3, with D possibly being TRBD1 (6 bases). The germline CDR1 and CDR2 sequences are KGHSH and LQKENI. The CDR3 is 15 amino acids. V lost 2 bases and J lost 2, with 10 bases in between. The CDR3 reads CASSPSGGTGNTIYF. In nucleotides, the CDR3 is TGTGCCAGCTCACCATCGGGGGGCACTGGAAACACCATATATTTT.

The V and J genes are TRBV9 and TRBJ2-1; the match to TRBD1 covers 7 bases. The CDR3 consists of 15 residues. Trimming at V came to 0 bases and at J to 4 bases, leaving 4 bases not matched to a gene. Per the germline V gene, CDR1 is SGDLS and CDR2 is YYNGEE. CDR3 nucleotide sequence: TGTGCCAGCAGCGTAGAGGCAGGGGGTTACAATGAGCAGTTCTTC. This encodes CASSVEAGGYNEQFF.

The CDR3, as DNA: TGCAGCGTTGAATTACTAGCAGGCACCGGGGAGCTGTTTTTT. It specifies CSVELLAGTGELFF. V and J are TRBV29-1 and TRBJ2-2; D is perhaps TRBD2 (6 bases). Trimming stripped 2 bases from V and 4 bases from J, with 11 bases between. The germline V gene encodes CDR1 SQVTM and CDR2 ANQGSEA. The CDR3 sequence is 14 residues long.

The V gene is TRBV27, the J gene TRBJ2-3; D not certain. Trimming shortened V by 3 bases and J by 2 bases, and 6 bases separated the two germline ends. The germline gives CDR1 MNHEY, CDR2 SMNVEV (reference sequence). There are 13 residues in the CDR3. DNA for the CDR3: TGTGCCAGCAGTTTCTCGTTCACAGATACGCAGTATTTT. Translated, it gives CASSFSFTDTQYF.

The chain has TRBV7-2 and TRBJ1-5; D not certain. Germline V gene data show CDR1 as SGHTA and CDR2 as FQGNSA. The CDR3 loop spans 14 amino acids. Trimming stripped 1 base from V and 4 bases from J, with 8 bases between. The CDR3: CASSLGQKNQPQHF. The CDR3, as DNA: TGTGCCAGCAGCTTAGGGCAGAAGAATCAGCCCCAGCATTTT.

The rearrangement uses TRBV7-9 and TRBJ1-1; 9 bases map to TRBD1. Trimming cost V 3 bases and J 4 bases; bases outside gene matches: 6. The CDR3 length is 15 residues. Per the germline V gene, CDR1 is SEHNR and CDR2 is FQNEAQ (reference sequence). The CDR3 reads CASSFLQGASTEAFF. The CDR3 nucleotides read TGTGCCAGCAGCTTCCTACAGGGGGCGAGCACTGAAGCTTTCTTT.

The rearrangement joins TRBV7-6 to TRBJ2-1; 9 bases match TRBD2. The trim removed 1 base at V and 8 bases at J, leaving 6 bases unmatched. CDR1 SGHVS and CDR2 FNYEAQ come from the germline V gene. The CDR3 totals 15 residues. In DNA, the CDR3 is TGTGCCAGCAGCTTAGGGCTAGCGGGATGGGATGAGCAGTTCTTC. Translation gives CASSLGLAGWDEQFF.

V and J are TRBV4-3 and TRBJ2-3; perhaps TRBD2 as D (6 bases). The germline CDR1 and CDR2 sequences are LGHNA and YSLEER. The CDR3 covers 16 residues. V was pared by 3 bases and J by 0 bases, with 13 bases between. The CDR3 nucleotides read TGCGCCAGCAGCCAGGGTCCCGGGACTAGCACAGATACGCAGTATTTT. Its translation is CASSQGPGTSTDTQYF.